A selection of T cell receptor beta chains follows, all from one sample in a study of response to subunit inactivated influenza vaccine. TCRdb analysed the RT-PCR reads with MiXCR anew, one entry per CDR3 protein. The sample lists fewer than 250,000 distinct CDR3 sequences; over 13% were seen once. The sequences come from CD8+ T cells sorted from PBMCs, collected approximately 5 days after vaccination. These TCRs come from a man in his fifties or sixties who received an inactivated influenza vaccine. Each CDR3 is given with its conserved first and last residue. The D gene is left open where the match is weak. Where a row states a size, it is once, few, many or the class of an expanded clone; other rows omit it.

CDR3,DNA,V,size,D,J
CASSVDGESEKLFF,TGTGCCAGCAGCGTAGACGGGGAGAGTGAAAAACTGTTTTTT,TRBV9,few,-,TRBJ1-4
CASSLEVAETQYF,TGTGCCAGCAGCTTGGAGGTAGCAGAGACCCAGTACTTC,TRBV5-6,-,-,TRBJ2-5
CASSQFGQGTYEQYF,TGCGCCAGCAGCCAATTTGGACAGGGGACCTACGAGCAGTACTTC,TRBV4-1,few,TRBD1,TRBJ2-7
CASSLGLGSSGANVLTF,TGCGCCAGCAGCCTGGGCCTTGGGAGCTCTGGGGCCAACGTCCTGACTTTC,TRBV5-1,few,-,TRBJ2-6
CASTERAVGYEQYF,TGTGCCAGCACCGAAAGGGCAGTCGGCTACGAGCAGTACTTC,TRBV7-8,-,-,TRBJ2-7
CASSPSGNEETQYF,TGTGCCAGCAGTCCCTCCGGGAACGAAGAGACCCAGTACTTC,TRBV28,-,-,TRBJ2-5
CASSFWDSPGNSPLHF,TGTGCCAGCAGTTTTTGGGACAGCCCAGGGAATTCACCCCTCCACTTT,TRBV12-3/TRBV12-4,few,TRBD1,TRBJ1-6
CASSGLAGADTQYF,TGTGCCAGCAGCGGGCTAGCGGGAGCAGATACGCAGTATTTT,TRBV7-9,many,TRBD2,TRBJ2-3
CSVDLGPVNTEAFF,TGCAGCGTTGACCTGGGACCGGTGAACACTGAAGCTTTCTTT,TRBV29-1,-,-,TRBJ1-1
CSADRGRYTEAFF,TGCAGTGCTGACAGGGGACGGTACACTGAAGCTTTCTTT,TRBV20-1,few,TRBD1,TRBJ1-1
CASSPGQSPFLTKNIQYF,TGCGCCAGCAGCCCGGGACAGTCCCCCTTCCTCACCAAAAACATTCAGTACTTC,TRBV5-1,few,TRBD1,TRBJ2-4
CASSWTSMETQYF,TGTGCCAGCAGCTGGACTAGTATGGAGACCCAGTACTTC,TRBV7-8,few,TRBD2,TRBJ2-5
CASSRGLNNQPQHF,TGTGCCAGCAGCCGTGGACTGAACAATCAGCCCCAGCATTTT,TRBV7-9,few,-,TRBJ1-5
CASSQVAFGELFF,TGCGCCAGCAGCCAAGTGGCTTTCGGGGAGCTGTTTTTT,TRBV4-1,-,-,TRBJ2-2
CSVLGSGHTYNEQFF,TGCAGCGTTCTTGGTAGCGGGCACACCTACAATGAGCAGTTCTTC,TRBV29-1,few,TRBD2,TRBJ2-1
CASSFNPGEQYF,TGTGCCAGCAGCTTCAACCCCGGAGAGCAGTACTTC,TRBV11-2,-,-,TRBJ2-7
CASSFYGGNTGELFF,TGTGCCAGCAGTTTTTATGGTGGGAACACCGGGGAGCTGTTTTTT,TRBV27,once,-,TRBJ2-2
CASSYSGTSAQYF,TGTGCCAGCAGTTACTCTGGGACTAGCGCGCAGTATTTT,TRBV6-2/TRBV6-3,-,TRBD2,TRBJ2-3
CSALTGPTYNEQFF,TGCAGCGCCTTGACAGGCCCTACCTACAATGAGCAGTTCTTC,TRBV29-1,-,-,TRBJ2-1
CASSITAYTSSTDTQYF,TGTGCCAGCAGTATCACCGCCTACACGTCTAGCACAGATACGCAGTATTTT,TRBV12-3/TRBV12-4,few,-,TRBJ2-3
CASSVNNPNEQFF,TGTGCCAGCAGCGTAAACAATCCCAATGAGCAGTTCTTC,TRBV9,-,-,TRBJ2-1
CAWSYRTGRGGELFF,TGTGCCTGGAGCTATAGGACCGGCCGTGGCGGGGAGCTGTTTTTT,TRBV30,many,-,TRBJ2-2
CAISDVGGDYGYTF,TGTGCCATCAGTGATGTCGGGGGGGACTATGGCTACACCTTC,TRBV10-3,few,-,TRBJ1-2
CASSFWGNIDEQFF,TGCGCCAGCAGCTTTTGGGGGAATATCGATGAGCAGTTCTTC,TRBV5-1,-,-,TRBJ2-1
CASSVGSSSSYNEQFF,TGTGCCAGCAGCGTAGGATCCAGCAGCTCCTACAATGAGCAGTTCTTC,TRBV9,few,-,TRBJ2-1
CNATPRQGSIYEQYF,TGCAATGCTACCCCTCGACAGGGGTCTATCTACGAGCAGTACTTC,TRBV20-1,-,TRBD1,TRBJ2-7
CASSQDGTGETQYF,TGTGCCAGCAGTCAAGATGGGACAGGGGAGACCCAGTACTTC,TRBV3-1,many,TRBD1,TRBJ2-5
CATRGQVYEQYF,TGTGCCACCCGGGGTCAGGTCTACGAGCAGTACTTC,TRBV27,-,-,TRBJ2-7
CASSLGQRNQPQHF,TGTGCCAGCAGTTTAGGACAGCGGAATCAGCCCCAGCATTTT,TRBV12-3/TRBV12-4,few,-,TRBJ1-5
CSVTRGGNEKLFF,TGCAGCGTTACCCGGGGCGGCAATGAAAAACTGTTTTTT,TRBV29-1,few,-,TRBJ1-4
CASSFMSSDEQYF,TGTGCCAGCAGTTTTATGAGTAGCGACGAGCAGTACTTC,TRBV28,many,-,TRBJ2-7
CSVDYRGETQYF,TGCAGCGTTGACTACAGGGGGGAGACCCAGTACTTC,TRBV29-1,many,TRBD1,TRBJ2-5
CASTPGGSYEQYF,TGTGCCAGTACCCCAGGGGGGAGCTACGAGCAGTACTTC,TRBV19,few,-,TRBJ2-7
CASSWGSVAGSYNEQFF,TGTGCCAGCAGTTGGGGGTCTGTAGCGGGGTCCTACAATGAGCAGTTCTTC,TRBV12-3/TRBV12-4,-,TRBD2,TRBJ2-1
CATSSDRNYGYTF,TGTGCCACAAGCTCGGACAGAAACTATGGCTACACCTTC,TRBV24-1,-,-,TRBJ1-2
CSVETGASYEQYF,TGCAGCGTTGAAACCGGGGCCTCCTACGAGCAGTACTTC,TRBV29-1,-,-,TRBJ2-7
CASSGPRGEKLFF,TGTGCCAGCAGTGGGCCCCGGGGGGAAAAACTGTTTTTT,TRBV27,few,-,TRBJ1-4
CASRGPGYGNTEAFF,TGTGCCAGCAGGGGACCGGGCTACGGGAACACTGAAGCTTTCTTT,TRBV6-1,-,-,TRBJ1-1
CASSPQIITQYF,TGTGCCAGCAGCCCACAGATTATTACGCAGTATTTT,TRBV6-6,-,-,TRBJ2-3
CASSPYTRNTGELFF,TGTGCCAGCAGCCCTTACACGAGAAACACCGGGGAGCTGTTTTTT,TRBV4-2,-,-,TRBJ2-2
CSAQTENTGELFF,TGCAGCGCACAGACAGAGAACACCGGGGAGCTGTTTTTT,TRBV29-1,many,-,TRBJ2-2
CASSTHGLAGGRDTGELFF,TGTGCCAGCAGCACGCACGGACTAGCGGGAGGGCGGGACACCGGGGAGCTGTTTTTT,TRBV7-8,many,TRBD2,TRBJ2-2
CASSGDRAFF,TGTGCCAGCAGTGGGGACAGAGCTTTCTTT,TRBV2,once,TRBD1,TRBJ1-1
CASSFFGTGEHEQYF,TGTGCCAGCAGTTTTTTTGGGACAGGGGAACACGAGCAGTACTTC,TRBV28,-,TRBD1,TRBJ2-7